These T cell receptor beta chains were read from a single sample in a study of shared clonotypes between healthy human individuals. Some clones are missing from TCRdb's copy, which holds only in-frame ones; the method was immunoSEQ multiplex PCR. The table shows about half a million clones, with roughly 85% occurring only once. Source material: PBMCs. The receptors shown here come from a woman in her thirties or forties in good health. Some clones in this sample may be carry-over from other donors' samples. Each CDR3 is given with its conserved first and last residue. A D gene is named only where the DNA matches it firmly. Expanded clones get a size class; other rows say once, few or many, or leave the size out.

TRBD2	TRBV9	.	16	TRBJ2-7	CASSPRTSGYPYEQYF	TGTGCCAGCAGCCCCCGGACTAGCGGTTATCCCTACGAGCAGTACTTC
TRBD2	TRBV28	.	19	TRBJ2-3	CASSLWALTSGASTDTQYF	TGTGCCAGCAGTTTATGGGCCTTGACTAGCGGGGCTAGCACAGATACGCAGTATTTT
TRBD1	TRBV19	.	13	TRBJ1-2	CASSAQGTGGYTF	TGTGCCAGTAGTGCACAGGGGACGGGTGGCTACACCTTC
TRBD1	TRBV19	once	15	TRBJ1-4	CASTPDRGFGEKLFF	TGTGCCAGTACCCCGGACAGGGGATTCGGTGAAAAACTGTTTTTT
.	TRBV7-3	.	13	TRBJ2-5	CASSSGPRETQYF	TGTGCCAGCAGCTCGGGTCCCCGAGAGACCCAGTACTTC
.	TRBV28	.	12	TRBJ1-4	CASSPYNEKLFF	TGTGCCAGCAGTCCCTATAATGAAAAACTGTTTTTT
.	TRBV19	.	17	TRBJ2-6	CASSRQGSGAGANVLTF	TGTGCCAGTAGTCGGCAGGGGAGTGGTGCTGGGGCCAACGTCCTGACTTTC
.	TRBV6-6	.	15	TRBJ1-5	CASSYPEGPNQPQHF	TGTGCCAGCAGTTACCCAGAGGGCCCCAATCAGCCCCAGCATTTT
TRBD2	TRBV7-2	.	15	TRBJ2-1	CASSLGAGGANEQFF	TGTGCCAGCAGCCTAGGGGCGGGAGGGGCCAATGAGCAGTTCTTC
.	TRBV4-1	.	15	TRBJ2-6	CASSQASSGANVLTF	TGCGCCAGCAGCCAAGCCTCCTCTGGGGCCAACGTCCTGACTTTC
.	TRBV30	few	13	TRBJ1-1	CAWSRQGNTEAFF	TGTGCCTGGAGTAGGCAGGGTAACACTGAAGCTTTCTTT
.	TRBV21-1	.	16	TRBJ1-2	CASSTGRVGSRYGYTF	TGTGCCAGCAGCACTGGCAGGGTCGGGTCTAGGTATGGCTACACCTTC
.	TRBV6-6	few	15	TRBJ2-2	CASSMTGGDTGELFF	TGTGCCAGCAGTATGACAGGAGGGGACACCGGGGAGCTGTTTTTT
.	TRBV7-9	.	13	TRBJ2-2	CARGEGSSGELFF	TGTGCCAGGGGTGAGGGTAGTTCCGGGGAGCTGTTTTTT
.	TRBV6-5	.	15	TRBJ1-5	CASSYSSTANQPQHF	TGTGCCAGCAGTTACTCATCGACAGCCAATCAGCCCCAGCATTTT
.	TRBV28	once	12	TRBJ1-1	CASSPLTTEAFF	TGTGCCAGCAGCCCCTTGACGACTGAAGCTTTCTTT
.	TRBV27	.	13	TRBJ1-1	CASQARVNTEAFF	TGTGCCAGCCAGGCGCGGGTGAACACTGAAGCTTTCTTT
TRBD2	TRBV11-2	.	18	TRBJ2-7	CASSFGTSGARNFYEQYF	TGTGCCAGCAGCTTTGGGACTAGCGGGGCCCGAAATTTTTACGAGCAGTACTTC
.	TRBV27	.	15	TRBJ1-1	CASSLWGPRGTEAFF	TGTGCCAGCAGTTTATGGGGCCCCCGGGGGACTGAAGCTTTCTTT
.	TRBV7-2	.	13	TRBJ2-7	CASSLGSTYEQYF	TGTGCCAGCAGCTTGGGAAGTACCTACGAGCAGTACTTC
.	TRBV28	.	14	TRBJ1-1	CATSRGGRGRGAFF	TGTGCCACCTCCCGGGGAGGGCGAGGCAGAGGAGCTTTCTTT
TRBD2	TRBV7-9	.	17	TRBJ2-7	CASSHLRLAVTTGEQYF	TGTGCCAGCAGCCATCTCAGACTAGCGGTAACTACGGGGGAGCAGTACTTC